These 4 T cell receptor beta chains came from one sample sequenced in a study of radiation and T cells in renal cell carcinoma. Time point denoted: baseline pretreatment blood. Documented treatment: 15 Gy SBRT to primary tumor, nephrectomy 4 weeks later. Data came from immunoSEQ multiplex PCR; TCRdb stores just in-frame clones and leaves some out. The sample holds about 130,000 clones; around 83% are singletons and the top ten take 2.5% to 3.5%. Sequencing was performed on blood, taken from a patient whose treatment included radiotherapy and nephrectomy. The origin of the receptors is a woman aged 55-70 years with renal cell carcinoma.

The chain carries TRBV9 and TRBJ1-1, with D uncertain. The CDR3 length is 17 residues. The V end lost 6 bases, the J end lost 4 bases, and 25 bases lay between the germline ends. Germline CDR1 and CDR2: SGDLS and YYNGEE. In DNA form, the CDR3 reads TGTGCCAGCAACGGAGGGCAGGATTTCTCCATGGGCACTGAAGCTTTCTTT. Protein product: CASNGGQDFSMGTEAFF.

This clone has only a few counts. The chain carries TRBV5-1 and TRBJ2-7; 10 positions agree with TRBD2. CDR1 is SGHRS, CDR2 YFSETQ, per germline. J gave up 6 bases and V 6 bases, and 12 bases lay outside the gene matches. There are 15 residues in the CDR3. CDR3 nucleotides: TGCGCCAGCAAAAAGACTAGCGGGTGGGACAGCGAGCAGTACTTC. This sequence encodes CASKKTSGWDSEQYF.

V usage is TRBV7-9 and J usage is TRBJ2-1; D is perhaps TRBD2 (6 bases). Per the germline V gene, CDR1 is SEHNR and CDR2 is FQNEAQ (reference sequence). Trimming shortened V by 6 bases and J by 6 bases, and 15 bases separated the two germline ends. The CDR3 runs to 14 residues. In nucleotides, the CDR3 is TGTGCCAGCAGTTCGCTAGCGAGAGGCAATGAGCAGTTCTTC. Its translation is CASSSLARGNEQFF.

The rearrangement joins TRBV7-9 to TRBJ2-1; D possibly corresponds to TRBD2 (6 bases). Trimming stripped 5 bases from V and 4 bases from J, with 18 bases between. The germline gives CDR1 SEHNR, CDR2 FQNEAQ (reference sequence). The CDR3 is made up of 16 amino acids. This CDR3 reads CASSRISSGFYNEQFF. For the CDR3, the DNA is TGTGCCAGCAGCAGAATAAGTAGCGGCTTTTACAATGAGCAGTTCTTC.